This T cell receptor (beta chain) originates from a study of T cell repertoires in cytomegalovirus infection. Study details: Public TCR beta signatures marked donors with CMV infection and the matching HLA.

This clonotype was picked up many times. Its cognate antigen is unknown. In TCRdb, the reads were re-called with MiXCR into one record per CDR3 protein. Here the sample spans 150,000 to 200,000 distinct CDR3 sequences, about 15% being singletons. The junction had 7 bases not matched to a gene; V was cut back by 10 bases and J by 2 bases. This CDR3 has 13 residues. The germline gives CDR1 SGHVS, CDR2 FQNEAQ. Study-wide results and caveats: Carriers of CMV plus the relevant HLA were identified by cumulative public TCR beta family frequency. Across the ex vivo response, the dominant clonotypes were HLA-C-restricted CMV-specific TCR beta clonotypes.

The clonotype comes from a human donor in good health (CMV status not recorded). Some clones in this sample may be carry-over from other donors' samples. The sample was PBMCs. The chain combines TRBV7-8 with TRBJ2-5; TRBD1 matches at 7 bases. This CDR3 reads CATKLTGQETQYF. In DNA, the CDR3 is TGTGCCACCAAGCTGACAGGGCAAGAGACCCAGTACTTC.